The 2 T cell receptor beta chains below were found in one sample sequenced in a study of blood T cells in healthy people across ages. The use of a sample-barcoded 5' primer and a J-beta primer mix characterized a second PCR of roughly 6 to 11 cycles. From the 5' RACE reads, TCRdb called clonotypes with MiXCR, one entry per CDR3 protein. The table records about a million distinct CDR3 sequences, 45% to 50% of them present only once. Sequences were obtained from blood. The origin of the receptors is a man younger than 40 in good health.

This sequence joins TRBV27 and TRBJ2-2; possible D gene TRBD1, 5 bases. Germline values: CDR1 MNHEY, CDR2 SMNVEV (reference sequence). The CDR3 extends over 15 amino acids. V lost 6 bases and J lost 4, with 15 bases in between. This CDR3 is CASSKDSQPTGELFF. For the CDR3, the DNA is TGTGCCAGCAGCAAAGACAGTCAACCCACCGGGGAGCTGTTTTTT.

This sequence joins TRBV7-6 and TRBJ2-3; D perhaps matches TRBD2 (5 bases). From germline, CDR1 is SGHVS and CDR2 FNYEAQ. V lost 1 base and J lost 4, with 9 bases in between. This CDR3 spans 14 amino acids. This CDR3 is CASSLVRGSDTQYF. The CDR3 coding sequence is TGTGCCAGCAGCTTAGTTCGAGGGTCAGATACGCAGTATTTT. Drawing the rest from reference TRBV7-6 and TRBJ2-3, the complete variable domain is GAGVSQSPRYKVTKRGQDVALRCDPISGHVSLYWYRQALGQGPEFLTYFNYEAQQDKSGLPNDRFSAERPEGSISTLTIQRTEQRDSAMYRCASSLVRGSDTQYFGPGTRLTVL.